The 30 T cell receptor beta chains below come from one sample, sequenced in a study of multiple sclerosis patients with progressive multifocal leukoencephalopathy. TCRdb keeps only in-frame clones here, not all; method: immunoSEQ multiplex PCR. The table records tens of thousands of clones, around 93% of them present only once. Indicated time point: before natalizumab initiation. Sequenced: PBMCs. All receptors derive from a man aged 30-40 years with multiple sclerosis.

The gene calls are TRBV5-1 and TRBJ2-1, with D perhaps being TRBD1 or TRBD2 (5 bases each). The CDR3 is made up of 15 amino acids. Germline V gives CDR1 SGHRS, CDR2 YFSETQ. With 5 bases removed from V and 3 bases from J, the gap between germline ends came to 15 bases. The CDR3 loop reads CASSLRGGGYNEQFF. CDR3 DNA: TGCGCCAGCAGTCTACGGGGTGGGGGCTACAATGAGCAGTTCTTC.

The V and J genes are TRBV6-6 and TRBJ2-1, with D maybe TRBD1 (6 bases). The CDR3 runs to 15 residues. Germline CDR1 is MNHNY and CDR2 is SVGAGI (reference sequence). V was trimmed by 2 bases and J by 6 bases, leaving 14 bases between them. The CDR3 DNA is TGTGCCAGCAGTTACGTCAGTCAGGGGAGCAATGAGCAGTTCTTC. As protein: CASSYVSQGSNEQFF.

The chain combines TRBV20-1 with TRBJ2-5, with D uncertain. In germline, CDR1 is DFQATT, CDR2 SNEGSKA (reference sequence). V lost 4 bases to trimming and J lost 3 bases, with 3 bases between them. The CDR3 runs 10 residues. CDR3 DNA sequence: TGCAGTGCTAAAAAAGAGACCCAGTACTTC. It translates to CSAKKETQYF.

The chain combines TRBV9 with TRBJ2-3, with D perhaps given as TRBD1 or TRBD2 (6 bases each). The V gene's germline CDR1 is SGDLS and CDR2 YYNGEE. Deletions cut 3 bases from V and 0 bases from J, with 14 bases between. The CDR3 runs 16 residues. CDR3 in amino acids: CASSGTGGGSTDTQYF. CDR3 DNA: TGTGCCAGCAGCGGGACCGGGGGCGGGAGCACAGATACGCAGTATTTT. Combining the CDR3 with reference TRBV9 and TRBJ2-3 gives the whole variable domain DSGVTQTPKHLITATGQRVTLRCSPRSGDLSVYWYQQSLDQGLQFLIQYYNGEERAKGNILERFSAQQFPDLHSELNLSSLELGDSALYFCASSGTGGGSTDTQYFGPGTRLTVL.

This chain connects TRBV5-1 to TRBJ2-1; 7 bases match TRBD1. This CDR3 is built from 15 residues. V was pared by 0 bases and J by 7 bases, with 7 bases of the junction left unmatched. The germline gives CDR1 SGHRS, CDR2 YFSETQ. CDR3 sequence (DNA): TGCGCCAGCAGCTTGGAAGGGGGCGTGTGGAATGAGCAGTTCTTC. Its translation: CASSLEGGVWNEQFF.

V gene TRBV7-9 combines with J gene TRBJ2-2; D remains unclear. This CDR3 is 16 amino acids long. Per germline, CDR1 SEHNR and CDR2 FQNEAQ (reference sequence). V was cut by 8 bases and J by 1 base, with 17 bases left in between. The CDR3 sequence: CASRSLVGRNTGELFF. In DNA, the CDR3 is TGTGCCAGCCGCAGCTTAGTTGGTAGGAACACCGGGGAGCTGTTTTTT.

The rearrangement uses TRBV19 and TRBJ2-7, with D possibly matching TRBD1 (5 bases). This CDR3 has 13 residues. Trimming removed 5 bases from V and 5 bases from J, with 13 bases in between. Germline CDR1 is LNHDA and CDR2 is SQIVND (reference sequence). CDR3 in amino acids: CASSLRQGNEQYF. The CDR3 nucleotides are TGTGCCAGTAGTTTAAGGCAGGGCAACGAGCAGTACTTC.

The J gene is TRBJ1-4, the V gene TRBV19; D gene uncertain. Germline CDR1 is LNHDA and CDR2 is SQIVND (reference sequence). Trimming stripped 0 bases from V and 7 bases from J, with 15 bases between. The CDR3 is made up of 16 amino acids. The CDR3 region is CASSIDMATRGEKLFF. The CDR3 coding sequence is TGTGCCAGTAGTATAGATATGGCGACCAGAGGTGAAAAACTGTTTTTT.

The chain carries TRBV7-2 and TRBJ2-3; unclear D gene. Germline CDR1 is SGHTA and CDR2 is FQGNSA. This CDR3 spans 15 amino acids. V shed 1 base and J shed 1 base, with 9 bases lying between them. Here the CDR3 reads CASSLDGWGTDTQYF. The CDR3 bases are TGTGCCAGCAGCTTAGACGGGTGGGGCACAGATACGCAGTATTTT.

For this clone: A junction end diverges from the germline sequence, so it may reflect a read error. The chain has TRBV11-2 and TRBJ2-2, with D possibly being TRBD2 (6 bases). This CDR3 is 14 amino acids long. CDR1 and CDR2 (germline): SGHAT, FQNNGV. CDR3 in DNA: TGTGCCAGCAGCCCGACTAGGTACACCGGGGAGCTGCTTTTT. Its protein product is CASSPTRYTGELLF.

The chain couples TRBV30 to TRBJ2-5; D remains ambiguous. V was clipped by 6 bases and J by 6 bases, with 11 bases between them. Looked up from germline, CDR1 is GTSNPN and CDR2 is SVGIG (reference sequence). The CDR3 length is 11 residues. CDR3 region: CACQGVQTQYF. As DNA, the CDR3 is TGTGCCTGTCAAGGAGTGCAGACCCAGTACTTC.

A single count supports this clone. The chain uses TRBV6-1 and TRBJ2-5; 10 bases align to TRBD1. Trimming took 4 bases from V and 3 from J; bases not matched to a gene: 11. Germline V gene lookup returns CDR1 MNHNS and CDR2 SASEGT. The CDR3 spans 17 residues. CDR3 nucleotides: TGTGCCAGCAGTGTGACTCCCAGGGACAGGGGAAAAGAGACCCAGTACTTC. Translation gives CASSVTPRDRGKETQYF.

The gene calls are TRBV15 and TRBJ2-5, with D unresolved. Trimming removed 0 bases at V and 2 bases at J, with 13 bases between. Germline values: CDR1 LNHNV, CDR2 YYDKDF (reference sequence). The CDR3 is 16 amino acids. CDR3 sequence: CATSRDFTVGQETQYF. The DNA of the CDR3 is TGTGCCACCAGCAGAGATTTTACAGTTGGACAAGAGACCCAGTACTTC.

The rearrangement uses TRBV5-1 and TRBJ2-5; 10 bases fit TRBD2. The germline V gene encodes CDR1 SGHRS and CDR2 YFSETQ. The CDR3 length is 15 residues. V shed 4 bases and J 0 bases; nucleotides not matched to a gene: 3. The CDR3 coding sequence is TGCGCCAGCAGCCTTGGGACTAGCGACCAAGAGACCCAGTACTTC. This translates into CASSLGTSDQETQYF.

The V call is TRBV5-6, the J call TRBJ2-7; D might be TRBD2 (5 bases). Trimming removed 3 bases from V and 2 bases from J, with 9 bases in between. The CDR3 has 13 amino acids. Germline assignment: CDR1 SGHDT and CDR2 YYEEEE. CDR3 sequence reads: CASSSDGTYEQYV. The CDR3 DNA is TGTGCCAGCAGCTCCGACGGGACCTACGAGCAGTACGTC.

The chain recombines TRBV6-1 with TRBJ1-1; D possibly corresponds to TRBD1 (5 bases). CDR1 is MNHNS and CDR2 is SASEGT in the germline V gene. Between the trimmed V and J ends, which lost 5 bases and 0 bases, there was a span of 13 bases. The CDR3 loop spans 15 amino acids. CDR3 DNA sequence: TGTGCCAGCAGTACGGCGGGGCACATGAACACTGAAGCTTTCTTT. As protein: CASSTAGHMNTEAFF.

This clone has only a few counts. The genes are TRBV23-1 and TRBJ1-2; D may be TRBD1 (6 bases). TRBV23-1 is designated an ORF whose function remains uncertain. This CDR3 has 11 amino acids. Trimming took off 6 bases at V and 4 bases at J, with 6 bases between the two ends. The CDR3 region has the DNA TGCGCCAGCAGGACAGGCTATGGCTACACCTTC. Translated, it gives CASRTGYGYTF.

V gene TRBV6-5 combines with J gene TRBJ1-4; no clear D. The CDR3 sequence is 16 residues long. CDR1 and CDR2 from the germline V gene are MNHEY and SVGAGI. V was trimmed by 0 bases and J by 11 bases, leaving 19 bases between them. In DNA, the CDR3 is TGTGCCAGCAGTTACTCGATCCGGCGGCCTGCGCCCAAACTGTTTTTT. This sequence encodes CASSYSIRRPAPKLFF.

The chain carries TRBV4-3 and TRBJ1-1; no reliable D call. The CDR3 consists of 14 residues. Germline V gene lookup returns CDR1 LGHNA and CDR2 YSLEER. The V end was cut by 0 bases, the J end by 2 bases, with 7 bases between. The CDR3 DNA reads as TGCGCCAGCAGCCAAGAGGGCTCAAACACTGAAGCTTTCTTT. This translates into CASSQEGSNTEAFF.

This clone was observed a single time. This rearrangement joins TRBV7-8 to TRBJ2-1, with 12 bases that match TRBD2. The CDR3 extends over 15 amino acids. The germline CDR1 and CDR2 sequences are SGHVS and FQNEAQ. The ends lost 7 bases at V and 3 bases at J; junction bases unmatched: 4. Here the CDR3 reads CASTELAGGYNEQFF. The CDR3 bases are TGTGCCAGCACCGAACTAGCGGGAGGCTACAATGAGCAGTTCTTC.

The V and J genes are TRBV21-1 and TRBJ2-2. TRBV21-1 is annotated as a pseudogene. This CDR3 has 17 amino acids. CDR3 region: CASSKVTGTLNTGELFF. CDR3 in DNA: TGTGCCAGCAGCAAAGTGACCGGGACCCTTAACACCGGGGAGCTGTTTTTT.

The chain recombines TRBV11-2 with TRBJ1-2, with no clear D. This CDR3 spans 15 amino acids. Trimming stripped 1 base from V and 6 bases from J, with 15 bases between. The germline CDR1 and CDR2 sequences are SGHAT and FQNNGV. For the CDR3, the DNA is TGTGCCAGCAGCTTAGTCGGACGGGAGGTCGATGGCTACACCTTC. Its translation is CASSLVGREVDGYTF.

CDR3 loop: CASSQRQGDPTEAFF. As DNA, the CDR3 is TGTGCCAGCAGCCAAAGACAGGGAGACCCCACTGAAGCTTTCTTT. The rearrangement joins TRBV7-2 to TRBJ1-1; 7 nucleotides agree with TRBD1. CDR3 size: 15 residues. The germline gives CDR1 SGHTA, CDR2 FQGNSA. J gave up 4 bases and V 5 bases, and 10 bases lay outside the gene matches.

This sequence joins TRBV7-2 and TRBJ2-3, with D possibly being TRBD2 (5 bases). Looked up from germline, CDR1 is SGHTA and CDR2 is FQGNSA. The CDR3 is made up of 15 amino acids. With 5 bases removed from V and 0 bases from J, the gap between germline ends came to 12 bases. CDR3 residues: CASSPRTASTDTQYF. Here the CDR3 DNA reads TGTGCCAGCAGCCCCCGGACTGCTAGCACAGATACGCAGTATTTT.

The chain uses TRBV12-5 and TRBJ2-5; D is ambiguous. The V gene's germline CDR1 is LGHNT and CDR2 FRNRAP. The CDR3 has 13 amino acids. The germline V and J ends were trimmed by 1 base and 0 bases, with 3 bases remaining between them. The CDR3 sequence is CASGLGYQETQYF. In nucleotides, the CDR3 is TGTGCTAGTGGTTTGGGTTACCAAGAGACCCAGTACTTC.

CDR3 residues: CASSLSGGGYNEQFF. CDR3 bases: TGTGCCAGCAGCTTGTCCGGAGGAGGGTACAATGAGCAGTTCTTC. This chain connects TRBV7-2 to TRBJ2-1; possibly TRBD2 for D (6 bases). CDR3 length: 15 residues. Germline loops: CDR1 SGHTA, CDR2 FQGNSA. V gave up 3 bases and J gave up 4 bases, with 13 bases separating them. Using reference TRBV7-2 and TRBJ2-1 for the parts outside the CDR3, the full variable domain is GAGVSQSPSNKVTEKGKDVELRCDPISGHTALYWYRQSLGQGLEFLIYFQGNSAPDKSGLPSDRFSAERTGGSVSTLTIQRTQQEDSAVYLCASSLSGGGYNEQFFGPGTRLTVL.

The chain couples TRBV27 to TRBJ2-6; 7 bases match TRBD1. CDR1 is MNHEY, CDR2 SMNVEV, per germline (reference sequence). Trimming cost V 5 bases and J 0 bases; bases outside gene matches: 7. This CDR3 has 17 residues. Here the CDR3 reads CASSPGTVLSGANVLTF. The DNA of the CDR3 is TGTGCCAGCAGTCCTGGGACAGTCCTCTCTGGGGCCAACGTCCTGACTTTC.

The CDR3 nucleotides are TGTGCCAGCACAGGGGACAGGGGGCCAGATACGCAGTATTTT. Its protein is CASTGDRGPDTQYF. This rearrangement joins TRBV2 to TRBJ2-3, with 12 bases identical to TRBD1. CDR1 is SNHLY and CDR2 is FYNNEI in the germline V gene. The V segment lost 7 bases and the J segment 4 bases; nucleotides outside the gene matches: 3. The CDR3 contains 14 residues.

The V and J genes are TRBV9 and TRBJ2-2; D is possibly TRBD2 (6 bases). The CDR3 is 16 residues long. V was trimmed by 4 bases and J by 10 bases, leaving 23 bases between them. Germline-derived CDR1 and CDR2 are SGDLS and YYNGEE. The CDR3 region has the DNA TGTGCCAGCAGCAGAGGGCTGGCGGAGGGCCGTTCGGAGCTGTTTTTT. Its protein is CASSRGLAEGRSELFF.

Only a few counts were recorded for this clone. The chain recombines TRBV7-9 with TRBJ2-2; D uncertain. With 0 bases removed from V and 8 bases from J, the gap between germline ends came to 10 bases. The CDR3 is 14 residues long. The germline V gene has CDR1 SEHNR and CDR2 FQNEAQ (reference sequence). The CDR3: CASSLALGTGELFF. CDR3 sequence (DNA): TGTGCCAGCAGCTTAGCGCTCGGAACGGGGGAGCTGTTTTTT.